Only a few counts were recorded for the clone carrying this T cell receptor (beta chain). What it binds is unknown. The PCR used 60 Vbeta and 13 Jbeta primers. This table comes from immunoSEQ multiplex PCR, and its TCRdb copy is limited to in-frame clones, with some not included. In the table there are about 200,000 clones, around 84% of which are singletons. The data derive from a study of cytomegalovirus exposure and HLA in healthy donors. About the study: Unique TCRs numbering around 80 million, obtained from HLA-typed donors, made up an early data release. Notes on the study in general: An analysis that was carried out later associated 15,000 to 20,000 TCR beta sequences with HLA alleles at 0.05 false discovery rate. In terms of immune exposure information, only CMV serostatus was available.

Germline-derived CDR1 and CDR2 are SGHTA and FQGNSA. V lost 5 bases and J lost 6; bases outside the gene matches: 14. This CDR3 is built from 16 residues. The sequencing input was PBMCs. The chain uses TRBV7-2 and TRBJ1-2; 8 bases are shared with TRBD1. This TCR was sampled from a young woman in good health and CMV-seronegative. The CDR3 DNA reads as TGTGCCAGCAGCCTGTGGCAGGGACAGGAGATTGATGGCTACACCTTC. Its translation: CASSLWQGQEIDGYTF.